This T cell receptor (beta chain) came from a study of vaccination effects on CD4 cells after COVID-19. At the level of the study: Within the ViraFEST assay, antigen-specific CD4+ T cells underwent expansion with viral peptide pools prior to sequencing. Median timing of post-vaccine samples was 72 days after the second dose.

The table came from immunoSEQ multiplex PCR; TCRdb's copy has only in-frame clones and leaves some out. Of more than 60,000 clones in the sample, 74% were seen once. Study results and caveats: Few convalescent patients and no early post-infection timepoints were included in the study.

Note on this clone: Its specificity is unknown.

Germline V lookup: CDR1 GTSNPN, CDR2 SVGIG (reference sequence). V lost 2 bases and J 5 bases, leaving 12 bases between the germline ends. The CDR3 has 13 residues. The authors isolated CD4+ T cells after less than eleven days of culture. All study participants received two doses of BNT162b2 or mRNA-1273 vaccine. The receptor was isolated from a human donor who received a COVID-19 vaccine. The specimen was CD4+ T cells from PBMCs cultured without peptide, collected after COVID-19 vaccination. The chain links TRBV30 to TRBJ2-5, with D possibly being TRBD2 (5 bases). This CDR3 reads CAWSLGWEETQYF. The CDR3 DNA follows: TGTGCCTGGAGTCTTGGATGGGAGGAGACCCAGTACTTC.